This entry concerns a single T cell receptor beta chain. The target of this receptor is not known. No quality values exist for individual bases; no much larger clone is one base distant. Enrolling through a virtual design, the prospective study's participants ranged in age from about 18 to 89 years and lived across 20 to 30 United States geographic areas. In the prospective study, participants were assigned to cohorts based on the clinical history participants reported in a screening survey and a study questionnaire. For ImmuneRACE Cohort 3, a participant was defined as recovered based on two consecutive negative NP/OP PCR tests, clearance by a healthcare professional, or resolution of symptoms. In the prospective study, whole blood, serum and a nasopharyngeal or oropharyngeal swab were collected from each participant by mobile phlebotomists. Prospective study participants could optionally give additional blood draws and questionnaires over an approximately two-month period. Before DNA extraction, prospective study blood samples were shipped either frozen or at room temperature.

Measured from the cysteine to the phenylalanine, the CDR3 is 16 residues long. Only the CDR3 region is kept as DNA, spanning 48 bases read in frame from base 1. The germline V gene specifies SGHNT as CDR1 and YENEEA as CDR2. Between the V and J ends, shortened by 3 bases and 6 bases respectively, the junction contains 17 bases. TCRbeta CDR3 regions were amplified from genomic DNA by means of the immunoSEQ Assay, a bias-controlled multiplex PCR. The original pipeline was this. The number of nucleated cells in each sample was estimated from the amplification of reference gene primers within the assay. Sequence reads were collapsed and filtered to measure the absolute abundance of every unique TCRbeta CDR3 rearrangement. For each sample, productive Simpson clonality was calculated as the square root of Simpson's diversity index over productive rearrangements. TCRdb mirrors the immuneACCESS table, restricted to in-frame sequences. Some clones are absent from its copies; in checked studies, under half trace to an unresolved V gene, and the reason for the others is unknown. The DNA gave D and trimming, while V, J and clone size come from that table. This sample lists around 330,000 clones; around 86% were detected once. The ten biggest clones cover over 4% of the sample.

This specimen belongs to a study of blood T cell repertoires in COVID-19 (dated by TCRdb to about 2020). About the full investigation: Samples from collaborators originated in the United States, Italy and Spain and spanned both the acute and convalescent phases of COVID-19. Samples were obtained from the ongoing ImmuneRACE study (first 160 participants) and from 1,254 subjects provided by 6 global collaborators. Nearly every sample came with metadata listing a de-identified subject ID, COVID-19 status, age in years and sex. The repertoires were released in a freely available public database intended as a resource for research on the immune response to SARS-CoV-2. The dataset comprised deeply sampled blood TCRbeta repertoires from subjects exposed to, actively infected with, or recovered from COVID-19. The material from the prospective study consisted of cDNA or gDNA derived from T cells, B-cell-depleted T cells, or PBMCs. Where HLA class I and class II types were available, the types were taken from metadata supplied by the sample provider, not from assay-based typing. Study-wide findings and limitations: How much clinical and demographic metadata was included differed by source and by participant, and the metadata was provided uncurated.

The V and J genes are TRBV11-3 and TRBJ2-2; a weak D assignment points to TRBD1 (5 bases agree). The TCR comes from a man aged 55-75 years who had recovered from COVID-19. Sequenced material: PBMCs or T cells enriched from blood (not recorded which). For the CDR3, the sequence is CASSLAGHTLPGELFF. Here is the DNA: TGTGCCAGCAGCTTGGCCGGACATACCCTCCCCGGGGAGCTGTTTTTT.